The TCR beta chain described here comes from a study of cytomegalovirus exposure and HLA in healthy donors. Across the study: Out of 150 million to 200 million T cells, an earlier analysis found some 120 million unique TCR beta sequences in total. General study results and limits: There were fewer than 200 TCR beta chains listed as cytomegalovirus-associated.

The CDR3 contains 14 residues. V lost 7 bases and J lost 8, with 20 bases in between. Germline CDR1 reads WSHSY; CDR2 reads SAAADI. Vbeta (60) and Jbeta (13) primers were used in the PCR. The table came from immunoSEQ multiplex PCR; TCRdb's copy has only in-frame clones and leaves some out. The sample shows roughly 150,000 clones, over 75% of them seen only once. This clone appeared a single time. Its specificity is not known. Sequencing was carried out using PBMCs. This receptor was taken from a male donor in good health and CMV-seronegative. The V call is TRBV10-2, the J call TRBJ1-2; D is unresolved. CDR3 DNA: TGCGCCAGCACCGATCCGGGTCTGGCGGTCGGCTACACCTTC. This sequence encodes CASTDPGLAVGYTF.